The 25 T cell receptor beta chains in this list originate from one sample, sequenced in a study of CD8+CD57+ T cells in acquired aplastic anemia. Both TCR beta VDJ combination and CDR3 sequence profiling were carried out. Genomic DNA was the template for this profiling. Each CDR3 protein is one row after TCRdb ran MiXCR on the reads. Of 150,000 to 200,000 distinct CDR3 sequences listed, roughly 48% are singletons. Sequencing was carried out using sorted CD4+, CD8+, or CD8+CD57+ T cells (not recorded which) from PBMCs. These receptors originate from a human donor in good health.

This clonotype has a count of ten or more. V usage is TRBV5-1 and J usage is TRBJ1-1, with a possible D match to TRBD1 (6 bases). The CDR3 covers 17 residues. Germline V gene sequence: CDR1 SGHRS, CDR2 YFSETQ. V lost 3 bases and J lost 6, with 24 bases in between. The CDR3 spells CASSSPRTIQGEPEAFF. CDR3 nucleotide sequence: TGCGCCAGCAGCTCCCCCCGAACTATACAGGGAGAACCTGAAGCTTTCTTT.

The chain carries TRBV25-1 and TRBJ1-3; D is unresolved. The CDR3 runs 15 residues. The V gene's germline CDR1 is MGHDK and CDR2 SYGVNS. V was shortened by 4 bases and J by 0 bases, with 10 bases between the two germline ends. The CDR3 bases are TGTGCCAGCAGTGCGGACCTTCCCTCTGGAAACACCATATATTTT. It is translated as CASSADLPSGNTIYF.

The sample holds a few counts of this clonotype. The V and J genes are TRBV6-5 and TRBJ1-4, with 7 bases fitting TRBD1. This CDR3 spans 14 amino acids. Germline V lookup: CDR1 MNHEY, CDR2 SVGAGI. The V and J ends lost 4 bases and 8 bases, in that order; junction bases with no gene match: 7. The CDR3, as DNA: TGTGCCAGCAGTTTTAGACAGGGTGAGGAAAAACTGTTTTTT. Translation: CASSFRQGEEKLFF.

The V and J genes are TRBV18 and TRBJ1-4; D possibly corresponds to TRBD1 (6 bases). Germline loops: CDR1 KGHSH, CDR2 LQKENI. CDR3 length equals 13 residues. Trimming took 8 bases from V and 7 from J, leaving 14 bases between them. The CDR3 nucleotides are TGTGCCAGCCAACAGGGACGGAGTGAAAAACTGTTTTTT. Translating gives CASQQGRSEKLFF.

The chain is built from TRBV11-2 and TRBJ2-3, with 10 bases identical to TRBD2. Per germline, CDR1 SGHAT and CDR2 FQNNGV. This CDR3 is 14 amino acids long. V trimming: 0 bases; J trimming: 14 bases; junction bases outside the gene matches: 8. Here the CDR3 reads CASSLEERGGPRYF. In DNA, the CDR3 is TGTGCCAGCAGCTTAGAGGAGCGGGGGGGCCCTCGGTATTTT.

The DNA for the CDR3 is TGTGCCAGCAGCTTATCACAGGGAGGGACTTATGGCTACACCTTC. It specifies CASSLSQGGTYGYTF. The chain is built from TRBV7-9 and TRBJ1-2; weak D call: TRBD1 (6 bases). The CDR3 length is 15 residues. V gave up 2 bases and J gave up 5 bases, with 15 bases separating them. Germline CDR1 reads SEHNR; CDR2 reads FQNEAQ (reference sequence).

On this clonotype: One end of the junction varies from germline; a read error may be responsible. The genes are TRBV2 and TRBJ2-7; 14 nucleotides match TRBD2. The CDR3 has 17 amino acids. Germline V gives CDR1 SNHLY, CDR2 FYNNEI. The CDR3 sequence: CAGRLGTSGRSSYEQYF. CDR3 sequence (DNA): TGTGCCGGCAGACTAGGGACTAGCGGGAGATCCTCCTACGAGCAGTACTTC. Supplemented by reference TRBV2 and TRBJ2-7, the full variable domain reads EPEVTQTPSHQVTQMGQEVILRCVPISNHLYFYWYRQILGQKVEFLVSFYNNEISEKSEIFDDQFSVERPDGSNFTLKIRSTKLEDSAMYFCAGRLGTSGRSSYEQYFGPGTRLTVT.

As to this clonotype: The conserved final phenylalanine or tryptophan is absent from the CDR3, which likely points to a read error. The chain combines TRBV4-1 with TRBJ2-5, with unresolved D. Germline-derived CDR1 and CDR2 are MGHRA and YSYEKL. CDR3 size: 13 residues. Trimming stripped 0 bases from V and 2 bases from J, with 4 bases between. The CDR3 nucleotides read TGCGCCAGCAGCCAAGAAGTGCAAGAGACCCAGTACATC. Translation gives CASSQEVQETQYI.

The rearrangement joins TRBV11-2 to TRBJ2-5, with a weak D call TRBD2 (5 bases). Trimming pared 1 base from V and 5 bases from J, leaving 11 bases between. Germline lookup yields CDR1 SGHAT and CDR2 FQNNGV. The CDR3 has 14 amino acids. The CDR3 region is CASSLVGRDETQYF. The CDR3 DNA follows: TGTGCCAGCAGCTTAGTTGGTCGGGATGAGACCCAGTACTTC.

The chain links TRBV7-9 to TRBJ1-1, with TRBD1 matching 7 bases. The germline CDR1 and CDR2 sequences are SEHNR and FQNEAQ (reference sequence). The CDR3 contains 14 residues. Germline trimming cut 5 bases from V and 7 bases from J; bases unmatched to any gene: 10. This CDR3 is CASSDNSRGGEAFF. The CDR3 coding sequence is TGTGCCAGCAGCGACAATTCCAGGGGGGGTGAAGCTTTCTTT.

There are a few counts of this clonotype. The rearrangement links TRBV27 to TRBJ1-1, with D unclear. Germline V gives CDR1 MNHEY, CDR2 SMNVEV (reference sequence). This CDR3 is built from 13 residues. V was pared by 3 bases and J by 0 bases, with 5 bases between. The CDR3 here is CASSFQVNTEAFF. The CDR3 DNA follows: TGTGCCAGCAGTTTTCAGGTGAACACTGAAGCTTTCTTT.

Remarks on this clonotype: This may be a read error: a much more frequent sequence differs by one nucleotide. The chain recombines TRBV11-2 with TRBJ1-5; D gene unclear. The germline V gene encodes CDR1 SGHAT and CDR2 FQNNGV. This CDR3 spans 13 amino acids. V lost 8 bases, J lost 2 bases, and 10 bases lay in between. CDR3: CASGPDGNQPQHF. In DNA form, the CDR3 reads TGTGCCAGCGGCCCGGACGGCAATCAGCCCCAGCATTTT.

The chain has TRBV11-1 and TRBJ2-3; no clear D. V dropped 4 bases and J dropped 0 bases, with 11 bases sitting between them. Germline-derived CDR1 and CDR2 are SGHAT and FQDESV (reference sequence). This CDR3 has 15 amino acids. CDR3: CASSSPEASTDTQYF. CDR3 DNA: TGTGCCAGCAGCTCCCCTGAAGCTAGCACAGATACGCAGTATTTT. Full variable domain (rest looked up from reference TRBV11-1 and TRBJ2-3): EAEVAQSPRYKITEKSQAVAFWCDPISGHATLYWYRQILGQGPELLVQFQDESVVDDSQLPKDRFSAERLKGVDSTLKIQPAELGDSAMYLCASSSPEASTDTQYFGPGTRLTVL.

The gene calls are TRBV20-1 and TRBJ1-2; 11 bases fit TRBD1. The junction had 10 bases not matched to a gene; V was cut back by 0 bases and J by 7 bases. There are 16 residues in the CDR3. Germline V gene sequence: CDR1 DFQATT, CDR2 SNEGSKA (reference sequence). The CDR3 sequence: CSARDLGQGEMGGYTF. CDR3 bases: TGCAGTGCTAGAGATTTGGGACAGGGGGAGATGGGTGGCTACACCTTC.

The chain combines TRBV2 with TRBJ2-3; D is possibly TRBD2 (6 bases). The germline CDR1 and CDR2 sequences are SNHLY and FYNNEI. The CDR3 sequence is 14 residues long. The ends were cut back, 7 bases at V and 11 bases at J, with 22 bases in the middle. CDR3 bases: TGTGCCAGCATGGCGGGGTGGGGTGGGAATGAGCAGTATTTT. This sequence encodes CASMAGWGGNEQYF.

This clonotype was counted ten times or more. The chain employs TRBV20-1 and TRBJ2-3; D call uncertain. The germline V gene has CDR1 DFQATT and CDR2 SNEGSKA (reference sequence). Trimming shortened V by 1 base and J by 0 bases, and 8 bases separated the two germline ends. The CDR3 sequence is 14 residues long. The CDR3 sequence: CSARGVASTDTQYF. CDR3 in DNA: TGCAGTGCTAGAGGAGTTGCTAGCACAGATACGCAGTATTTT.

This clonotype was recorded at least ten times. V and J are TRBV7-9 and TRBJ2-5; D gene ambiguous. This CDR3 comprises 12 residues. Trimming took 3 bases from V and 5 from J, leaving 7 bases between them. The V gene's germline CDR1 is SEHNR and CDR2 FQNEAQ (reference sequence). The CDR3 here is CASSFRVETQYF. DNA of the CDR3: TGTGCCAGCAGCTTCCGGGTGGAGACCCAGTACTTC.

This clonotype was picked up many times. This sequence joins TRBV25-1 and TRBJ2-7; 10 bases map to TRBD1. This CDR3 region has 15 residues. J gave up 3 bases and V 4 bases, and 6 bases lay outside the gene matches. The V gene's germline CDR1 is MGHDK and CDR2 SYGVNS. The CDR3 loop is CASSGPDRGLYEQYF. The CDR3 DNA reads TGTGCCAGCAGTGGCCCTGACAGGGGGCTCTACGAGCAGTACTTC.

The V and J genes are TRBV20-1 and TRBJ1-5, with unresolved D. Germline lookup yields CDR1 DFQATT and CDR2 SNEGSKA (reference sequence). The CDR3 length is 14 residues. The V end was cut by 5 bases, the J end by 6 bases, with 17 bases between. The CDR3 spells CSALRLGHGQPQHF. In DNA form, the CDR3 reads TGCAGTGCTTTGAGGCTCGGGCATGGTCAGCCCCAGCATTTT.

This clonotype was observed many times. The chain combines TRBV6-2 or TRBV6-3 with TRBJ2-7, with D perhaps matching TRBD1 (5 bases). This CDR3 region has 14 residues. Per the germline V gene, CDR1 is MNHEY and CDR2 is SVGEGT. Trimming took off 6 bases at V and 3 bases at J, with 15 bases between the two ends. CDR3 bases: TGTGCCAGCAGCGACCCAGACAGATTCTACGAGCAGTACTTC. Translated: CASSDPDRFYEQYF.

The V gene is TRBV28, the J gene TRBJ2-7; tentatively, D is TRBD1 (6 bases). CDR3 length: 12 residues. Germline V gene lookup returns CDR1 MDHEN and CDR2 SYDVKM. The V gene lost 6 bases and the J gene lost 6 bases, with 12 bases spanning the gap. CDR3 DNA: TGTGCCAGCAGGGGGGACACCTGCGAGCAGTACTTC. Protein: CASRGDTCEQYF.

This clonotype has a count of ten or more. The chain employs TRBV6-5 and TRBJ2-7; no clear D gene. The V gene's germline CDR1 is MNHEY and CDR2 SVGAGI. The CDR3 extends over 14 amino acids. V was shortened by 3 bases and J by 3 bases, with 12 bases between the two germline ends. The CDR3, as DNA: TGTGCCAGCAGTTATTCTAGAAATGTCTACGAGCAGTACTTC. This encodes CASSYSRNVYEQYF.

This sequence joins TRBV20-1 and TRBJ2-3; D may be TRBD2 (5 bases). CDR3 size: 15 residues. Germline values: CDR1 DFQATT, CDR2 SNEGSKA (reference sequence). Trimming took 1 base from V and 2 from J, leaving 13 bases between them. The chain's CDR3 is CSARGDYLNTDTQYF. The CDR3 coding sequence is TGCAGTGCTAGAGGTGACTACTTAAACACAGATACGCAGTATTTT.

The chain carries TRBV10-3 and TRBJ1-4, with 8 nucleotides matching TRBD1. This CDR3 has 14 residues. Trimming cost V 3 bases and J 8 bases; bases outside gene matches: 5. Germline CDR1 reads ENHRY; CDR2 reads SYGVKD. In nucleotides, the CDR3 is TGTGCCATCAGTGATCAACAGGGGGACGAAAAACTGTTTTTT. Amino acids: CAISDQQGDEKLFF.

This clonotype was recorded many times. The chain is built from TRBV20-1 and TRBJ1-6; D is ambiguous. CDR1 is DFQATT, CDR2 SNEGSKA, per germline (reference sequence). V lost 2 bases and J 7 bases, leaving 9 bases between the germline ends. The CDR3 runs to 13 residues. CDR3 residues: CSARNTANSPLHF. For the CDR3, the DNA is TGCAGTGCTAGAAATACAGCGAATTCACCCCTCCACTTT.